These T cell receptor beta chains were read from a single sample in a study of blood T cell repertoires in COVID-19. Measured with immunoSEQ multiplex PCR; TCRdb has only the in-frame clones, and not every one. Of some 250,000 clones in the sample, 82% were seen once. Source material: peripheral blood. These receptors originate from a woman aged 18-35 years with acute or convalescent COVID-19. Both conserved end residues are trimmed from each CDR3. D genes are given only for firm matches.

>TRBV30|-
AWSYRVAGNTIY
>TRBV2|-
ASSEERTGTQY
>TRBV29-1|TRBD1
SVSSDRGNYGYT
>TRBV19|-
ASRKGGARGDTQY
>TRBV10-2|-
ASSGGSGGIKETQY
>TRBV9|-
ASSVGGRSGGGYGYT
>TRBV10-3|TRBD1
AISEGEGTGRVEQY
>TRBV9|-
ASSTGDSYNSPLH
>TRBV19|TRBD1
ASSISGDSYNEQF
>TRBV19|-
ASSTALPGVWEKLF
>TRBV25-1|TRBD1
ASSEFGTGKKLF
>TRBV21-1|-
ASSKVSGQANTGELF
>TRBV27|TRBD1
ASSLSGQGLSYEQY
>TRBV7-2|-
ASSLEQVNQPQH
>TRBV6-2/TRBV6-3|TRBD1
ASSYGTGATGELF
>TRBV25-1|-
ASSARRGISNEQF